These 14 T cell receptor beta chains came from one sample sequenced in a study of T cell changes during pregnancy in multiple sclerosis. Some clones are missing from TCRdb's copy, which holds only in-frame ones; the method was immunoSEQ multiplex PCR. This sample carries over 35,000 clones, around 87% of them seen once, and the ten largest clones take approximately 0.52%. The sample in question was CD4+ T cells from peripheral blood mononuclear cells, obtained in the second trimester of pregnancy. The receptor set was obtained from a female donor with multiple sclerosis, enrolled in a pregnancy study.

This clone is a singleton in its sample. The gene calls are TRBV4-2 and TRBJ2-3, with 11 bases matching TRBD2. The CDR3 contains 17 residues. The germline gives CDR1 LGHNA, CDR2 YNFKEQ. With 0 bases clipped from V and 4 bases from J, the junction kept 6 bases outside the gene matches. The CDR3: CASSQEGRGLAADTQYF. The CDR3 DNA is TGTGCCAGCAGCCAAGAGGGGAGGGGACTAGCGGCAGATACGCAGTATTTT.

The genes are TRBV5-1 and TRBJ1-2, with D hard to call. V lost 2 bases, J lost 0 bases, and 8 bases lay in between. In germline, CDR1 is SGHRS, CDR2 YFSETQ. The CDR3 length is 14 residues. CDR3: CASSFEGSNYGYTF. DNA of the CDR3: TGCGCCAGCAGCTTTGAGGGATCTAACTATGGCTACACCTTC. The full variable domain, its missing parts supplied by reference TRBV5-1 and TRBJ1-2, is KAGVTQTPRYLIKTRGQQVTLSCSPISGHRSVSWYQQTPGQGLQFLFEYFSETQRNKGNFPGRFSGRQFSNSRSEMNVSTLELGDSALYLCASSFEGSNYGYTFGSGTRLTVV.

The rearrangement joins TRBV7-2 to TRBJ2-2; D not resolved. V lost 3 bases, J lost 2 bases, and 10 bases lay in between. There are 15 residues in the CDR3. Germline CDR1 SGHTA, CDR2 FQGNSA. The CDR3 DNA follows: TGTGCCAGCAGCTTGGGCACATACAACACCGGGGAGCTGTTTTTT. Translated: CASSLGTYNTGELFF.

This clone was counted once. V usage is TRBV27 and J usage is TRBJ1-4; D gene unclear. CDR3 length: 14 amino acids. Germline CDR1 is MNHEY and CDR2 is SMNVEV (reference sequence). With 6 bases removed from V and 9 bases from J, the gap between germline ends came to 17 bases. The CDR3: CASSPGPAEKKLFF. In DNA, the CDR3 is TGTGCCAGCAGCCCGGGTCCCGCGGAAAAAAAACTGTTTTTT.

The rearrangement joins TRBV29-1 to TRBJ2-1; weak D call: TRBD2 (6 bases). The ends were cut back, 6 bases at V and 4 bases at J, with 19 bases in the middle. Germline V lookup: CDR1 SQVTM, CDR2 ANQGSEA. The CDR3 consists of 15 residues. CDR3 coding DNA: TGCAGCGTCGGAATCGGGGCCGGGGGTTACAATGAGCAGTTCTTC. Translating it yields CSVGIGAGGYNEQFF.

The chain uses TRBV5-5 and TRBJ1-1, with D possibly TRBD1 on 6 matching bases. CDR1 and CDR2 from the germline V gene are SGHKS and YYEKEE (reference sequence). The CDR3 length is 16 residues. V lost 4 bases and J 0 bases, leaving 16 bases between the germline ends. CDR3 residues: CASSPDDRRVNTEAFF. The CDR3 DNA is TGTGCCAGCAGCCCAGATGACAGGCGGGTGAACACTGAAGCTTTCTTT.

This chain connects TRBV6-4 to TRBJ1-4; D is possibly TRBD1 (5 bases). V dropped 2 bases and J dropped 15 bases, with 13 bases sitting between them. CDR1 is MRHNA and CDR2 is SNTAGT in the germline V gene. The CDR3 has 12 residues. The DNA for the CDR3 is TGTGCCAGCAGTGACGGGAGGGGACCTATGTTTTTT. This sequence encodes CASSDGRGPMFF.

The chain employs TRBV2 and TRBJ2-1; weak D call: TRBD1 (5 bases). Germline values: CDR1 SNHLY, CDR2 FYNNEI. The CDR3 is 12 residues long. Trimming left V 11 bases short and J 2 bases short, with 10 bases between. CDR3 nucleotides: TGTGCCTCACAGACAGCCTACAATGAGCAGTTCTTC. Amino acid sequence: CASQTAYNEQFF.

This chain uses TRBV7-6 with TRBJ2-1, with TRBD2 matching 12 bases. Germline V CDR1 and CDR2: SGHVS, FNYEAQ. This CDR3 has 16 amino acids. The junction had 6 bases not matched to a gene; V was cut back by 1 base and J by 8 bases. CDR3 loop: CASSLGLAGGPDEQFF. CDR3 DNA: TGTGCCAGCAGCTTAGGGCTAGCGGGAGGGCCCGATGAGCAGTTCTTC. Using reference TRBV7-6 and TRBJ2-1 for the parts outside the CDR3, the full variable domain is GAGVSQSPRYKVTKRGQDVALRCDPISGHVSLYWYRQALGQGPEFLTYFNYEAQQDKSGLPNDRFSAERPEGSISTLTIQRTEQRDSAMYRCASSLGLAGGPDEQFFGPGTRLTVL.

CDR3 bases: TGTGCCAGCAGCTTGCGGACAGGGGGCTACACCGGGGAGCTGTTTTTT. Amino acids: CASSLRTGGYTGELFF. V is TRBV14 and J is TRBJ2-2; 11 nucleotides line up with TRBD1. V shed 5 bases, J shed 3 bases, and the junction held 5 bases outside the gene matches. Germline values: CDR1 SGHDN, CDR2 FVKESK. The CDR3 loop spans 16 amino acids.

The rearrangement uses TRBV28 and TRBJ2-3; 8 bases are shared with TRBD2. V shed 4 bases, J shed 1 base, and the junction held 10 bases outside the gene matches. Germline assignment: CDR1 MDHEN and CDR2 SYDVKM. The CDR3 runs to 17 residues. The CDR3 DNA reads TGTGCCAGCAGTTCACCCCGGGGGGGGGCTCGCACAGATACGCAGTATTTT. This encodes CASSSPRGGARTDTQYF.

The rearrangement links TRBV6-6 to TRBJ2-7, with 9 positions matching TRBD1. V was pared by 5 bases and J by 7 bases, with 12 bases of the junction left unmatched. The germline V gene encodes CDR1 MNHNY and CDR2 SVGAGI (reference sequence). This CDR3 is 15 amino acids long. CDR3 bases: TGTGCCAGCAGTCCCGCCTCGGACAGGGGTAGGGAGCAGTACTTC. This translates into CASSPASDRGREQYF.

The chain joins TRBV30 to TRBJ2-7, with D perhaps matching TRBD2 (5 bases). The germline V and J ends were trimmed by 5 bases and 12 bases, with 14 bases remaining between them. CDR3 size: 10 residues. The germline V gene has CDR1 GTSNPN and CDR2 SVGIG (reference sequence). This CDR3 reads CAWGSETRYF. DNA of the CDR3: TGTGCCTGGGGGAGCGAGACCAGGTACTTC.

This rearrangement joins TRBV6-1 to TRBJ2-7, with 11 positions matching TRBD1. The J segment lost 6 bases and the V segment lost 5 bases, leaving 9 bases of the junction unmatched. Germline loops: CDR1 MNHNS, CDR2 SASEGT. The CDR3 contains 15 residues. CDR3 DNA: TGTGCCAGCAGTACCCTGGGACAGGGGGTGGGCGAGCAGTACTTC. Amino acids: CASSTLGQGVGEQYF.